Each of the 10 T cell receptor beta chains below was sequenced from the same sample in a study of blood T cells in healthy people across ages. Combining a sample-barcoded 5' primer with a J-beta primer mix, a second PCR ran for roughly 6 to 11 cycles. TCRdb passed the 5' RACE reads through MiXCR, listing each CDR3 protein once. Of about 1.1 million distinct CDR3 sequences listed, roughly two fifths were seen once; the top ten hold 13%. The material sequenced was blood. These TCRs come from a man between 18 and 35 years old in good health.

The rearrangement links TRBV15 to TRBJ2-5; either TRBD1 or TRBD2 may fit D (5 bases each). The V and J ends lost 7 bases and 11 bases respectively, with 29 bases between them. Germline CDR1 reads LNHNV; CDR2 reads YYDKDF (reference sequence). CDR3 length: 16 amino acids. CDR3 DNA sequence: TGTGCCACCAAAACGAGGGGCGGCAGGTCCTACAATGAGCAGTACTTC. This encodes CATKTRGGRSYNEQYF. The whole variable domain, filled in from reference TRBV15 and TRBJ2-5, reads DAMVIQNPRYQVTQFGKPVTLSCSQTLNHNVMYWYQQKSSQAPKLLFHYYDKDFNNEADTPDNFQSRRPNTSFCFLDIRSPGLGDTAMYLCATKTRGGRSYNEQYFGPGTRLLVL.

This clonotype has more than one count but fewer than ten. This rearrangement joins TRBV20-1 to TRBJ1-6; D is perhaps TRBD1 (5 bases). Germline-derived CDR1 and CDR2 are DFQATT and SNEGSKA (reference sequence). This CDR3 has 14 amino acids. The CDR3 DNA follows: TGCAGCTCCTCCCCGGGACTGATGAATTCACCCCTCCACTTT. Residues: CSSSPGLMNSPLHF.

This clonotype was found a few times. This chain uses TRBV20-1 with TRBJ1-5, with no clear D. Germline V lookup: CDR1 DFQATT, CDR2 SNEGSKA (reference sequence). The ends were cut back, 4 bases at V and 6 bases at J, with 16 bases in the middle. The CDR3 is 14 residues long. The CDR3 region is CSAKTRRAGQPQHF. CDR3 nucleotides: TGCAGTGCTAAGACACGTAGGGCTGGTCAGCCCCAGCATTTT.

This clonotype was detected only a few times. The gene calls are TRBV7-9 and TRBJ1-2; 9 nucleotides match TRBD1. This CDR3 comprises 14 residues. The ends lost 5 bases at V and 4 bases at J; junction bases unmatched: 5. Germline CDR1 and CDR2: SEHNR and FQNEAQ (reference sequence). CDR3: CASSLSDRGYGYTF. In DNA, the CDR3 is TGTGCCAGCAGCCTATCGGACAGGGGCTATGGCTACACCTTC.

The gene calls are TRBV7-2 and TRBJ2-3, with D perhaps being TRBD1 or TRBD2 (6 bases each). The V end lost 3 bases, the J end lost 5 bases, and 9 bases lay between the germline ends. The CDR3 extends over 13 amino acids. The germline CDR1 and CDR2 sequences are SGHTA and FQGNSA. The CDR3 loop is CASSFGGEDTQYF. CDR3 coding DNA: TGTGCCAGCAGCTTCGGGGGCGAAGATACGCAGTATTTT.

V and J are TRBV14 and TRBJ1-2; TRBD1 matches at 8 bases. Germline CDR1 and CDR2: SGHDN and FVKESK. The CDR3 is 16 residues long. J gave up 6 bases and V 1 base, and 10 bases lay outside the gene matches. CDR3 loop: CASSQAIRQTGDGYTF. For the CDR3, the DNA is TGTGCCAGCAGCCAAGCCATACGACAGACAGGGGATGGCTACACCTTC.

A few counts support this clonotype. The chain has TRBV6-6 and TRBJ2-3, with D unresolved. The germline CDR1 and CDR2 sequences are MNHNY and SVGAGI (reference sequence). The CDR3 has 15 residues. V lost 6 bases and J 6 bases, leaving 19 bases between the germline ends. Here the CDR3 DNA reads TGTGCCAGCAGACGCGACCAGGCAGGCGGCGATACGCAGTATTTT. This sequence encodes CASRRDQAGGDTQYF.

The table lists this clonotype with a few counts. The rearrangement joins TRBV9 to TRBJ2-3; D gene unclear. V was trimmed by 7 bases and J by 9 bases, leaving 9 bases between them. This CDR3 has 10 residues. From germline, CDR1 is SGDLS and CDR2 YYNGEE. DNA of the CDR3: TGTGCCAGCGGCACCGGGACGCAGTATTTT. It encodes CASGTGTQYF.

A note on this clonotype: One junction end does not reproduce the germline sequence, and a read error may be involved. The J gene is TRBJ1-1, the V gene TRBV4-2; D remains ambiguous. From germline, CDR1 is LGHNA and CDR2 YNFKEQ. CDR3 size: 15 residues. The CDR3 loop reads CASSQGSEVRTEAFF. The CDR3 region has the DNA TGTGCCAGTAGCCAAGGAAGCGAGGTTCGCACTGAAGCTTTCTTT.

Worth noting for this clonotype: A read error may produce the germline difference seen at one junction end. V is TRBV7-9 and J is TRBJ1-2; tentative D call: TRBD1 (5 bases). Germline V CDR1 and CDR2: SEHNR, FQNEAQ (reference sequence). The CDR3 consists of 16 residues. This CDR3 is CASSLATELYNYSYTF. The CDR3 DNA follows: TGTGCCAGCAGCTTAGCGACAGAACTGTACAACTATAGCTACACCTTC.